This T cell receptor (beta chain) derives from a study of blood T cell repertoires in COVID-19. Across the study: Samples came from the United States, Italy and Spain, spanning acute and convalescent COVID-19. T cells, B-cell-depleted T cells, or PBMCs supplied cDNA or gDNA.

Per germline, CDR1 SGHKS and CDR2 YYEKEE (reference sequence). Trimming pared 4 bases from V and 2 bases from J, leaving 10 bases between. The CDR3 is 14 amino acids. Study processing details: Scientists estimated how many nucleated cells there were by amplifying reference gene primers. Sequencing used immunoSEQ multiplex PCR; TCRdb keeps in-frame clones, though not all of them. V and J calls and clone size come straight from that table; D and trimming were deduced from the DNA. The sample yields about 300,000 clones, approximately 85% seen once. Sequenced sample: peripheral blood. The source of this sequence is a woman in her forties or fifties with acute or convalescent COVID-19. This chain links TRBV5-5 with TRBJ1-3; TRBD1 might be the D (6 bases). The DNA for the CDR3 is TGTGCCAGCAGCCAGGGGCTCCCTGGAAACACCATATATTTT. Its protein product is CASSQGLPGNTIYF.